This T cell receptor beta chain was documented in a study of blood T cell repertoires in COVID-19. The protocol was immunoSEQ multiplex PCR, while the TCRdb copy is restricted to in-frame clones and leaves out a portion. Here the sample spans a few hundred thousand clones, over 85% being singletons. CDR3 length equals 14 residues. CDR1 and CDR2 (germline): MDHEN, SYDVKM. The V end lost 3 bases, the J end lost 3 bases, and 11 bases lay between the germline ends. This sequence originates from a woman in her 30s who had recovered from COVID-19. The rearrangement uses TRBV28 and TRBJ2-5; TRBD1 is a possible D gene (6 bases). The sequenced material came from PBMCs or T cells enriched from blood (not recorded which). CDR3 loop: CASSLLTGKETQYF. CDR3 sequence (DNA): TGTGCCAGCAGTTTGCTTACAGGGAAAGAGACCCAGTACTTC.